This T cell receptor beta chain was found in a study of early T cells in non-severe SARS-CoV-2 infection. Looking at the study overall: Chains stayed unpaired after sequencing of bulk RNA from unsorted whole blood. Study conclusions and caveats: Clonotype matching in VDJdb favored anti-spike CD8 responses and did not capture private and CD4 specificities.

The protocol attached unique molecular identifiers to individual cDNA molecules. Via MiXCR, TCRdb re-called the 5' RACE reads, giving one row per CDR3 protein. The sample lists nearly 90,000 distinct CDR3 sequences; around 14% were seen once. The length of the CDR3 is 13 residues. Germline values: CDR1 SGHAT, CDR2 FQNNGV. Trimming removed 4 bases from V and 10 bases from J, with 11 bases in between. The table lists this clonotype with a few counts. Antigen specificity is unknown. The receptor comes from an adult who was a healthcare worker with PCR-confirmed SARS-CoV-2 infection or an uninfected control (not recorded which). The V gene is TRBV11-2, the J gene TRBJ1-6, with D possibly matching TRBD1 (5 bases). The sample was whole blood. CDR3 sequence (DNA): TGTGCCAGCAGCTCCTCGACAGTATCACCCCTCCACTTT. Translation gives CASSSSTVSPLHF.